Below are 5 T cell receptor beta chains sequenced from a single sample in a study of response to subunit inactivated influenza vaccine. TCRdb itself ran the RT-PCR reads through MiXCR, one entry per CDR3 protein. This table holds roughly 670,000 distinct CDR3 sequences, 14% found once. Sequences were derived from PBMCs from blood, sampled 14 to 15 days before vaccination. These receptors originate from a man aged 50 to 60 who received an inactivated influenza vaccine.

This clonotype was counted only a few times. V is TRBV5-6 and J is TRBJ2-2, with TRBD1 identical over 9 bases. This CDR3 region has 17 residues. Trimming removed 0 bases from V and 2 bases from J; junction bases left unmatched: 5. Per germline, CDR1 SGHDT and CDR2 YYEEEE. The chain's CDR3 is CASSLGGQGSNTGELFF. The CDR3 bases are TGTGCCAGCAGCTTGGGGGGACAGGGAAGTAACACCGGGGAGCTGTTTTTT.

V is TRBV12-3 or TRBV12-4 and J is TRBJ1-2; D is possibly TRBD1 (6 bases). The CDR3 runs 15 residues. Trimming shortened V by 6 bases and J by 5 bases, and 19 bases separated the two germline ends. The CDR3 DNA is TGTGCCAGCAGCTCCACCCGCAGGGGTCTTTATGGCTACACCTTC. Translation: CASSSTRRGLYGYTF.

There are a few counts of this clonotype. The J gene is TRBJ1-5, the V gene TRBV5-5; the D gene is possibly TRBD1 (6 bases). This CDR3 is built from 14 residues. Germline-derived CDR1 and CDR2 are SGHKS and YYEKEE (reference sequence). With 7 bases removed from V and 4 bases from J, the gap between germline ends came to 15 bases. The CDR3 loop reads CASGTGIVNQPQHF. The CDR3 DNA reads as TGTGCCAGCGGAACAGGGATCGTAAATCAGCCCCAGCATTTT.

This sequence joins TRBV6-1 and TRBJ1-1; D is unresolved. The CDR3 consists of 15 residues. Germline CDR1 MNHNS, CDR2 SASEGT. V lost 1 base and J 4 bases, leaving 13 bases between the germline ends. DNA for the CDR3: TGTGCCAGCAGTGAAGTTACGGGGAGGGCCACTGAAGCTTTCTTT. Its protein is CASSEVTGRATEAFF.

This clonotype was seen a handful of times. The chain joins TRBV10-3 to TRBJ2-7; D may be TRBD1 (6 bases). The CDR3 sequence is 16 residues long. The V gene lost 0 bases and the J gene lost 4 bases, with 16 bases spanning the gap. CDR1 and CDR2 from the germline V gene are ENHRY and SYGVKD. CDR3 loop: CAISESRKTGPYEQYF. CDR3 sequence (DNA): TGTGCCATCAGTGAGTCCCGAAAGACAGGTCCGTACGAGCAGTACTTC.